This T cell receptor (beta chain) was recorded in a study of metastatic and nonmetastatic thyroid tumors. For the study at large: A comparison of repertoires was made across blood and tumor or nodule tissue from malignant and benign thyroid patients.

This clone was observed a few times. Its specificity is unknown. Ahead of thyroid surgery, no patient had received treatment of any kind. Original processing notes: The study built a papillary thyroid cancer distant-metastasis classifier from CDR3 differences across clinicopathological groups. MiXCR reprocessed the PCR reads for TCRdb. These V and J calls are TCRdb output, not the study's own analysis. The sample holds 45,000 or so clones, roughly 3.9% seen once. The V gene lost 0 bases and the J gene lost 5 bases, with 7 bases spanning the gap. This CDR3 has 12 residues. Germline CDR1 reads DFQATT; CDR2 reads SNEGSKA (reference sequence). Overall study findings and caveats: Compared with benign nodules, malignant thyroid tumors were reported to have significantly higher TCR beta diversity in both blood and tumor.

Material for sequencing was blood. The source is a female donor with papillary thyroid cancer or a benign thyroid nodule (not recorded which). Some clones in this sample may be carry-over from other donors' samples. The chain combines TRBV20-1 with TRBJ1-1, with no clear D. CDR3 amino acids: CSARDSLTEAFF. Written as DNA, the CDR3 is TGCAGTGCTAGAGATAGTTTAACTGAAGCTTTCTTT.